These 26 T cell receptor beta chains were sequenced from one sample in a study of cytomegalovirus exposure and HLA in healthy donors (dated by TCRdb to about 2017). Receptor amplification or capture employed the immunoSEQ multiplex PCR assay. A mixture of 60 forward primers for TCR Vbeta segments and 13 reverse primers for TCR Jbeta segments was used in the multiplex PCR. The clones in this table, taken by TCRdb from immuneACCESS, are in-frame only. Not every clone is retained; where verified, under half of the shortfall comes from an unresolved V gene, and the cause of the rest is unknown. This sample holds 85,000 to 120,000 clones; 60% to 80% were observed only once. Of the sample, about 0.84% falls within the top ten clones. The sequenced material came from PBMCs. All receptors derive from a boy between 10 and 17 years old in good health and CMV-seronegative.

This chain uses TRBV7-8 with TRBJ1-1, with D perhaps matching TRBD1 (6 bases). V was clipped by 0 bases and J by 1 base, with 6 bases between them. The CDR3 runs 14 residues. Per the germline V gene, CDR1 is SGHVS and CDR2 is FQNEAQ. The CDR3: CASSLATGNTEAFF. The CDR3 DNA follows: TGTGCCAGCAGCTTAGCGACAGGGAACACTGAAGCTTTCTTT.

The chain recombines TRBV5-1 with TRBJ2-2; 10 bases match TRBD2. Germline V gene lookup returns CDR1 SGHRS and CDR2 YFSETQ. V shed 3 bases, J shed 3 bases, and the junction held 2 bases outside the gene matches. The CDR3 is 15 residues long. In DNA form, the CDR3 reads TGCGCCAGCAGCTCTAGCGGGGGCCACACCGGGGAGCTGTTTTTT. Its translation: CASSSSGGHTGELFF.

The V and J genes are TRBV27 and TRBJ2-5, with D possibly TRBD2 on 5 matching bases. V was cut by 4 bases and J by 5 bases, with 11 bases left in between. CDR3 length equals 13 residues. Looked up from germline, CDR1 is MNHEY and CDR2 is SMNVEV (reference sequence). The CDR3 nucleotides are TGTGCCAGCAGTTCGGGGTTATGGGAGACCCAGTACTTC. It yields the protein CASSSGLWETQYF.

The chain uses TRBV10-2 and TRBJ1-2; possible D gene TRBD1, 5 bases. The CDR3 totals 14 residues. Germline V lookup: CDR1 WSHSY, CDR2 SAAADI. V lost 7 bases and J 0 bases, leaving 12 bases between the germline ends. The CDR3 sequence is CASKAGRTNYGYTF. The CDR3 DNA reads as TGCGCCAGCAAGGCGGGACGGACTAACTATGGCTACACCTTC.

The CDR3 DNA follows: TGTGCCAGCAGCGTAACAGGGAGTGAAAAACTGTTTTTT. It translates to CASSVTGSEKLFF. The rearrangement joins TRBV13 to TRBJ1-4, with D maybe TRBD1 (6 bases). The length of the CDR3 is 13 residues. Trimming removed 5 bases from V and 7 bases from J, with 11 bases in between. From germline, CDR1 is PRHDT and CDR2 FYEKMQ (reference sequence).

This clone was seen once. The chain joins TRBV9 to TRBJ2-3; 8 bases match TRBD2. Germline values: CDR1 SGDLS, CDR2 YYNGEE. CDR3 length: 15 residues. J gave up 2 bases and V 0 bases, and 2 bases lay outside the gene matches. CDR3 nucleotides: TGTGCCAGCAGCGTAGTAGCGGGGCCCACAGATACGCAGTATTTT. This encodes CASSVVAGPTDTQYF.

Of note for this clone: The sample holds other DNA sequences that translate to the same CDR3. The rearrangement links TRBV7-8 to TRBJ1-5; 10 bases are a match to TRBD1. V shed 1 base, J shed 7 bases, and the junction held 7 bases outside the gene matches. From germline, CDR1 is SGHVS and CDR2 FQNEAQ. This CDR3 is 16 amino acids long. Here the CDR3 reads CASSLGPTGGLQPQHF. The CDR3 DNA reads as TGTGCCAGCAGCTTAGGACCGACAGGGGGCTTGCAGCCCCAGCATTTT.

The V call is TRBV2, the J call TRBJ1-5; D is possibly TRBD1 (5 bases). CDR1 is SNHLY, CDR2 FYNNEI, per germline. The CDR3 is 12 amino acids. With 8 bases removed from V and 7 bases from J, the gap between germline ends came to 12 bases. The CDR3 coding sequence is TGTGCCAGCCGCAGGGTAGGCCAGCCCCAGCATTTT. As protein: CASRRVGQPQHF.

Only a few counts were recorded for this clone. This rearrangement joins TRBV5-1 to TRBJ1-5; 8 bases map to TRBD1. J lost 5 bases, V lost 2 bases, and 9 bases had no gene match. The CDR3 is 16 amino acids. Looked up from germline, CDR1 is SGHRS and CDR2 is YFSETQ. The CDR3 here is CASSLNPGQGDQPQHF. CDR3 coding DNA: TGCGCCAGCAGCTTAAATCCCGGACAGGGTGATCAGCCCCAGCATTTT.

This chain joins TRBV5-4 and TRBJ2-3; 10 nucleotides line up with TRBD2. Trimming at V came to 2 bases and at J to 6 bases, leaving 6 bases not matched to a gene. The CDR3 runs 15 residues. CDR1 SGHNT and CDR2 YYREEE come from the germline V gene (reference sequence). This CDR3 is CASSFERGGFDTQYF. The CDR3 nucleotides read TGTGCCAGCAGCTTCGAGCGGGGGGGCTTCGATACGCAGTATTTT.

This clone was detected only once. The CDR3 is CASRIGTADGYTF. The CDR3 nucleotides read TGTGCCAGCAGGATTGGGACAGCGGATGGCTACACCTTC. This sequence joins TRBV6-5 and TRBJ1-2, with 7 bases identical to TRBD1. The CDR3 spans 13 residues. CDR1 is MNHEY, CDR2 SVGAGI, per germline. V gave up 6 bases and J gave up 6 bases; unmatched junction bases: 7.

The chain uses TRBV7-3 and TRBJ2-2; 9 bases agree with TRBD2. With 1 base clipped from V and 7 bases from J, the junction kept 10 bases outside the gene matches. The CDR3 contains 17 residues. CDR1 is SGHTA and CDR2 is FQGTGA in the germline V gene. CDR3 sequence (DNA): TGTGCCAGCAGCTTAAAAGTCTACGGTAGCGGGGGCGGGGAGCTGTTTTTT. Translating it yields CASSLKVYGSGGGELFF.

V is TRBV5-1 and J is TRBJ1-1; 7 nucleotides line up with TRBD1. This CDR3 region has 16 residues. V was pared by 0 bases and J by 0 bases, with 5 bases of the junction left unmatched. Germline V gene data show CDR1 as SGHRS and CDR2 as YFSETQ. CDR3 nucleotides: TGCGCCAGCAGCTTGGGACAGGGAGATATGAACACTGAAGCTTTCTTT. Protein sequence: CASSLGQGDMNTEAFF.

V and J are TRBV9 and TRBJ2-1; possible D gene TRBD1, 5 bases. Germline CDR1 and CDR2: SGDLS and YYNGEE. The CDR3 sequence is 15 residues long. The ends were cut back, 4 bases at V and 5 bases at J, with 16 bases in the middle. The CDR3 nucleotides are TGTGCCAGCAGCCCGCCATGGGCAGGGAACAATGAGCAGTTCTTC. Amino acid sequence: CASSPPWAGNNEQFF.

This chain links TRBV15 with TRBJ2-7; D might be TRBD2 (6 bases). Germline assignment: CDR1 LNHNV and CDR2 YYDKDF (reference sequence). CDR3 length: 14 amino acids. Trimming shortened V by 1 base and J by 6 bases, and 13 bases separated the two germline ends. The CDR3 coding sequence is TGTGCCACCAGCAGAGTCTCTAGCGCTTCCGAGCAGTACTTC. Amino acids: CATSRVSSASEQYF.

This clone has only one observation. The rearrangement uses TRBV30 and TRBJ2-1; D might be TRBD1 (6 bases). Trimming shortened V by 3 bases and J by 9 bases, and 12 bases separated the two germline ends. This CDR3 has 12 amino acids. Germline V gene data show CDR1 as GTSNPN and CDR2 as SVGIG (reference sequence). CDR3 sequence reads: CAWSGQWGEQFF. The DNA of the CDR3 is TGTGCCTGGAGCGGACAGTGGGGTGAGCAGTTCTTC. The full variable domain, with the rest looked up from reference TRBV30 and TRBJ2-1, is SQTIHQWPATLVQPVGSPLSLECTVEGTSNPNLYWYRQAAGRGLQLLFYSVGIGQISSEVPQNLSASRPQDRQFILSSKKLLLSDSGFYLCAWSGQWGEQFFGPGTRLTVL.

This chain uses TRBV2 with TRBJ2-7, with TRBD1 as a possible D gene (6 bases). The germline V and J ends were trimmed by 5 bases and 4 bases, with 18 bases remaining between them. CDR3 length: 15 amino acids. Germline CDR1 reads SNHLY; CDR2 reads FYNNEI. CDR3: CASSQRQEIRYEQYF. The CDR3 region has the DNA TGTGCCAGCAGTCAACGACAGGAAATTCGATACGAGCAGTACTTC. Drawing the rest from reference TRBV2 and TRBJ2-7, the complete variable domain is EPEVTQTPSHQVTQMGQEVILRCVPISNHLYFYWYRQILGQKVEFLVSFYNNEISEKSEIFDDQFSVERPDGSNFTLKIRSTKLEDSAMYFCASSQRQEIRYEQYFGPGTRLTVT.

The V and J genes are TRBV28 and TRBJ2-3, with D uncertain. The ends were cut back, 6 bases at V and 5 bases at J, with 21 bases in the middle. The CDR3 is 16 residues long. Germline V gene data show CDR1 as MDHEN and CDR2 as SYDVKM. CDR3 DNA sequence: TGTGCCAGCAGCCCCTCCTACTTAATCGGTGGAGATACGCAGTATTTT. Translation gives CASSPSYLIGGDTQYF.

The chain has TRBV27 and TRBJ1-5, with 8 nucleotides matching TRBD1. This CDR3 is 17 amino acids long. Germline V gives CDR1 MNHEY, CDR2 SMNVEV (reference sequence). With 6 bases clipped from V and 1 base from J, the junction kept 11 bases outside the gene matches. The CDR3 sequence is CASRETGARRSNQPQHF. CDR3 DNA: TGTGCCAGCAGGGAGACAGGGGCAAGAAGGAGCAATCAGCCCCAGCATTTT.

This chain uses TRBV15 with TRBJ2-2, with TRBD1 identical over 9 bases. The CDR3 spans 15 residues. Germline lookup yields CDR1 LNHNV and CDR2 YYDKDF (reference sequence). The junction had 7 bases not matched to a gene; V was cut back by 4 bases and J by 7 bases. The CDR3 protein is CATSTLQGADGELFF. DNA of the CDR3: TGTGCCACCAGCACTTTACAGGGGGCGGACGGGGAGCTGTTTTTT.

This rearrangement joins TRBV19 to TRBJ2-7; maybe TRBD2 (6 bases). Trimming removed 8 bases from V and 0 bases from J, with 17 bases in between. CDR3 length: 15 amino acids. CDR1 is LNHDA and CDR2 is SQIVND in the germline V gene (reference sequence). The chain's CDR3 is CASGPTRGFSYEQYF. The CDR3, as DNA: TGTGCCAGTGGGCCGACTAGAGGGTTCTCCTACGAGCAGTACTTC.

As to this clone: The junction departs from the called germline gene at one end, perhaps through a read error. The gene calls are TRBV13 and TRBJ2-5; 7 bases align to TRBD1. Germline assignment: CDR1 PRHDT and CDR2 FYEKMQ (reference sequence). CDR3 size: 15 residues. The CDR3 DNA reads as TGTGCCAGCAGCCATACAGGGGCCCAGCAAGGGACCCAGTACTTC. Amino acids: CASSHTGAQQGTQYF.

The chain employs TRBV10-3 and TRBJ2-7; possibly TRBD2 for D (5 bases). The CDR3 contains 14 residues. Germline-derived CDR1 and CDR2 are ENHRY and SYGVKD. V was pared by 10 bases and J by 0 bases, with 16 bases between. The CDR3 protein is CATIQGGLSYEQYF. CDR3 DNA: TGTGCCACCATCCAAGGCGGGCTCTCCTACGAGCAGTACTTC.

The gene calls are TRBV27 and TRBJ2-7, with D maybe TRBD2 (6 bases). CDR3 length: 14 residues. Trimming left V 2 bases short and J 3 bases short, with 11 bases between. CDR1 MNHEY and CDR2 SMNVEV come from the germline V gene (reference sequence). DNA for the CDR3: TGTGCCAGCAGTTTAGCGGGGTCTTTCTACGAGCAGTACTTC. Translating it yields CASSLAGSFYEQYF.

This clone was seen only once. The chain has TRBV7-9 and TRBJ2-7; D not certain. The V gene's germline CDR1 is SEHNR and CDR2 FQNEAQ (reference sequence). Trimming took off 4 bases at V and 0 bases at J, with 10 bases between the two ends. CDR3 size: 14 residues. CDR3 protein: CASSSDKPSYEQYF. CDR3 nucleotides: TGTGCCAGCAGCTCCGACAAGCCCTCCTACGAGCAGTACTTC.

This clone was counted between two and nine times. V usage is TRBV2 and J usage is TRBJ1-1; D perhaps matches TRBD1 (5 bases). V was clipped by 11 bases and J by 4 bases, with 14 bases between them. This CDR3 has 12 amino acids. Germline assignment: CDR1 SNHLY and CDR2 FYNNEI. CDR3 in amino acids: CARQQVGTEAFF. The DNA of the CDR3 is TGTGCCCGTCAACAGGTGGGCACTGAAGCTTTCTTT. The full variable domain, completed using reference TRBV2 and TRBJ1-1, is EPEVTQTPSHQVTQMGQEVILRCVPISNHLYFYWYRQILGQKVEFLVSFYNNEISEKSEIFDDQFSVERPDGSNFTLKIRSTKLEDSAMYFCARQQVGTEAFFGQGTRLTVV.